This T cell receptor (beta chain) was observed in a study of blood T cells in healthy people across ages. For the second PCR, which ran for about 6 to 11 cycles, a sample-barcoded 5' primer and a J-beta primer mix were used. TCRdb redid the calling of the 5' RACE reads with MiXCR, one entry per CDR3 protein. The profile shows 650,000 to 1,000,000 distinct CDR3 sequences, around 36% of them singletons. This clonotype was found a few times. The antigen is undetermined. Every sample yielded at least 6.5 million isolated PBMCs. The germline V gene has CDR1 SGHVS and CDR2 FQNEAQ. Trimming took 1 base from V and 6 from J, leaving 10 bases between them. The CDR3 sequence is 13 residues long. Study observations and caveats: Roughly linear age-related decline in beta diversity appeared, significant by age 40. Relative to aged donors, long-lived donors carried more naive CD4+ cells and displayed higher diversity.

V and J are TRBV7-8 and TRBJ2-7, with D possibly TRBD2 on 5 matching bases. Input material: blood. This TCR was recovered from a young man in good health. The CDR3 sequence is CASSLGGRREQYF. The CDR3 coding sequence is TGTGCCAGCAGCTTAGGAGGGCGACGCGAGCAGTACTTC.